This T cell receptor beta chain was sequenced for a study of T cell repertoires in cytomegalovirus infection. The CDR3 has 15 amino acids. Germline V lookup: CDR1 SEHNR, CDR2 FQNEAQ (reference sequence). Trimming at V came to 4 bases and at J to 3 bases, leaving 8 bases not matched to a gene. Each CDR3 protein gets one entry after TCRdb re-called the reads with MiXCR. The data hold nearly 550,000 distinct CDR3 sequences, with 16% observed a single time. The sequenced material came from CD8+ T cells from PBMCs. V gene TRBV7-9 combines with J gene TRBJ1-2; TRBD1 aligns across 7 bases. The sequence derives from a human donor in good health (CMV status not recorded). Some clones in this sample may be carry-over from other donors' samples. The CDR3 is CASSSILTGYYGYTF. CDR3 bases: TGTGCCAGCAGCTCCATCCTGACAGGGTACTATGGCTACACCTTC.